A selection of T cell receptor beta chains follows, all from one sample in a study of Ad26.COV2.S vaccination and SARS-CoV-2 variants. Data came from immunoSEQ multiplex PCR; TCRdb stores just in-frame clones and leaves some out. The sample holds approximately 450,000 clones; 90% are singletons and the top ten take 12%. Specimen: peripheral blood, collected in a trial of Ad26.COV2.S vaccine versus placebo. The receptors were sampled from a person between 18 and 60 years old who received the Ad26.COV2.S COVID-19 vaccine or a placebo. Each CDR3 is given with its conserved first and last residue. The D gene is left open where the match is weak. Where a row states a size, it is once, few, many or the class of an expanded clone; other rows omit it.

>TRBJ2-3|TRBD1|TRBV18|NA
TGTGCCAGCTCACCATATGGGACAGGGGCCACAGATACGCAGTATTTT
CASSPYGTGATDTQYF
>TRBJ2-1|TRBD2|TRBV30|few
TGTGCCTGGGAACTAGCGGACAATGAGCAGTTCTTC
CAWELADNEQFF
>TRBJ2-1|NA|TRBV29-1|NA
TGCAGCGTTGAAACCGGGGGCGCCTACAATGAGCAGTTCTTC
CSVETGGAYNEQFF
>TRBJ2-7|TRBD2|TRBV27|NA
TGTGCCAGCAGTTTAACCCTAGCGGGAGGGCCTTGGGAGCAGTACTTC
CASSLTLAGGPWEQYF
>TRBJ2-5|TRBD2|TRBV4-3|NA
TGCGCCAGCAGCTCCCGCGTTGATAGCGGGAGTCCAGAGACCCAGTACTTC
CASSSRVDSGSPETQYF
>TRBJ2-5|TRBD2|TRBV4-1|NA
TGCGCCAGCAGCCAAGTGTCTAGCGGGAGTGTGATAGTAGAGACCCAGTACTTC
CASSQVSSGSVIVETQYF
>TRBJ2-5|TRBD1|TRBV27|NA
TGTGCCAGCAGTTTCCAGGGGGCGCGGTTGGAGACCCAGTACTTC
CASSFQGARLETQYF
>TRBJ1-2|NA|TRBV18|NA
TGTGCCAGCTCACCTACCTCCGGGACCCTGGGAGGCTACACCTTC
CASSPTSGTLGGYTF
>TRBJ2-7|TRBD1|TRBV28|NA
TGTGCCAGCAGTCTTACAACCCCGAAGGACAGGGTTTTGGTAAAAGTTCCCTACGAGCAGTACTTC
CASSLTTPKDRVLVKVPYEQYF
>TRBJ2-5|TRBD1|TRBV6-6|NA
TGTGCCAGCAGTAACTATCAGGGGGAAGAGACCCAGTACTTC
CASSNYQGEETQYF
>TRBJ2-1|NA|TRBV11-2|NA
TGTGCCAGCACCGGCGTCGGTAGCGGAGACCCCAGATACAATGAGCAGTTCTTC
CASTGVGSGDPRYNEQFF
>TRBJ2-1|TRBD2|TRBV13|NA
TGTGCCAGCAGCTTCCGGACTAGCGGGAGGGCCGGTGAGCAGTTCTTC
CASSFRTSGRAGEQFF
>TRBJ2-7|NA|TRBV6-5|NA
TGTGCCAGCAGTCCGCCGCCCGAGCAGTACTTC
CASSPPPEQYF
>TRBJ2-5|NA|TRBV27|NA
TGTGCCAGCAGTCCGCCCCCGGGACTCCCGAGGGAGACCCAGTACTTC
CASSPPPGLPRETQYF
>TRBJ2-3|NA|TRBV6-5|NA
TGTGCCAGCACCCCCCAGCGGGTTAGCACAGATACGCAGTATTTT
CASTPQRVSTDTQYF
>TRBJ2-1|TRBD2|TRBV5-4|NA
TGTGCCAGCAGCTTGAAACTAGCGGGAGGTGAGCAGTTCTTC
CASSLKLAGGEQFF
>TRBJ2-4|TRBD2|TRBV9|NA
TGTGCCAGCAGCGTAGAGGAAGCGGGGAAAAACATTCAGTACTTC
CASSVEEAGKNIQYF
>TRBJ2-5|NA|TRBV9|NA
TGTGCCAGCAGCGTAGCCGGGGGTCTCAAAACCGCCCAAGAGACCCAGTACTTC
CASSVAGGLKTAQETQYF
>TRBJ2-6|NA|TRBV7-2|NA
TGTGCCAGCAGCTTAGCGGGGTTCCAAGGGGCCAACGTCCTGACTTTC
CASSLAGFQGANVLTF
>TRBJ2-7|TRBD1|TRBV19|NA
TGTGCCAGTAGAAGGGACAGGTACTCCTACGAGCAGTACTTC
CASRRDRYSYEQYF
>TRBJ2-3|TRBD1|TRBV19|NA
TGTGCCAGTGGACCGGGACAGGGGGCATTGGACACAGATACGCAGTATTTT
CASGPGQGALDTDTQYF
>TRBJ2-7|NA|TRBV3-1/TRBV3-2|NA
TGTGCCAGCAGCCCTCCCGTGGGGGGGGCAACCTACGAGCAGTACTTC
CASSPPVGGATYEQYF
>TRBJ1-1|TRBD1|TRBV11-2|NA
TGTGCCAGCAGCCCGTGGGACAGCGCGAACACTGAAGCTTTCTTT
CASSPWDSANTEAFF
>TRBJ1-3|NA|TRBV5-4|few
TGTGCCAGCAGCTTGCAGGGGAAGGAAAACACCATATATTTT
CASSLQGKENTIYF
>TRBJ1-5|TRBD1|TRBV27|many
TGTGCCAGCAGTCTGGGACAGAGCAATCAGCCCCAGCATTTT
CASSLGQSNQPQHF